This TCR beta chain derives from a study of blood T cell repertoires in COVID-19. Study context: Sites in the United States, Italy and Spain provided acute and convalescent COVID-19 samples. From T cells, B-cell-depleted T cells, or PBMCs came the material, which was cDNA or gDNA.

With regard to this clone: Distinct nucleotide sequences in the sample also encode this CDR3.

Original processing notes: Amplification of reference gene primers provided the estimated nucleated cell counts. TCRdb keeps only in-frame clones here, not all; method: immunoSEQ multiplex PCR. The DNA was the basis for D and trimming; V, J and clone size are from that table. This sample has roughly 110,000 clones, with over 75% found just once. This clonotype originated in a man aged 45-60 years with acute or convalescent COVID-19. The sequenced material came from peripheral blood.

CDR3 region: CASSLDRGNYGYTF. The CDR3 DNA reads TGCGCCAGCAGCTTGGACAGGGGGAACTATGGCTACACCTTC. The chain carries TRBV5-1 and TRBJ1-2; 8 bases map to TRBD1. The germline V gene encodes CDR1 SGHRS and CDR2 YFSETQ. The CDR3 is made up of 14 amino acids. Unmatched junction bases numbered 0, after V lost 0 bases and J lost 2 bases.